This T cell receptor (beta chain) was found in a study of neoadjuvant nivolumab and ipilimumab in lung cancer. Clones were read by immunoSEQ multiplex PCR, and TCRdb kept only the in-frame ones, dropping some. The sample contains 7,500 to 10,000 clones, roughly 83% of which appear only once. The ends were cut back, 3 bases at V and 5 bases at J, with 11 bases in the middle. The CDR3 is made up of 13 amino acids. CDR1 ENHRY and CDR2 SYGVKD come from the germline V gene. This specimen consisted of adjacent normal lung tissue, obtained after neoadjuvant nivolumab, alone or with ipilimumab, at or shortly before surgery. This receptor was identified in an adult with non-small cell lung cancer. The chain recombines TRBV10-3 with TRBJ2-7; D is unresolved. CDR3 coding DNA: TGTGCCATCAGTGAATCTATTATCGACGAGCAGTACTTC. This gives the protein CAISESIIDEQYF.